This T cell receptor beta chain was profiled in a study of resident and recirculating memory T cells in vitiligo. Background on the study: Epidermis came from shave biopsies of lesional and nonlesional sites, plus PBMCs.

The method was immunoSEQ multiplex PCR; TCRdb's version includes in-frame clones alone and lacks a portion of them. The sample consists of tens of thousands of clones, about 92% of them appearing once. Patients' lesions had not changed for the previous 6 months. Confetti depigmentation, marking active vitiligo, was absent in these patients. Germline V gene data show CDR1 as SGHVS and CDR2 as FNYEAQ. Trimming shortened V by 1 base and J by 8 bases, and 11 bases separated the two germline ends. The CDR3 covers 13 residues. Specimen: blood. The V gene is TRBV7-6, the J gene TRBJ1-2; tentatively, D is TRBD1 (6 bases). This receptor was identified in a male donor with vitiligo. CDR3: CASSLEGGEGYTF. The CDR3 nucleotides are TGTGCCAGCAGCTTAGAAGGGGGGGAAGGCTACACCTTC.